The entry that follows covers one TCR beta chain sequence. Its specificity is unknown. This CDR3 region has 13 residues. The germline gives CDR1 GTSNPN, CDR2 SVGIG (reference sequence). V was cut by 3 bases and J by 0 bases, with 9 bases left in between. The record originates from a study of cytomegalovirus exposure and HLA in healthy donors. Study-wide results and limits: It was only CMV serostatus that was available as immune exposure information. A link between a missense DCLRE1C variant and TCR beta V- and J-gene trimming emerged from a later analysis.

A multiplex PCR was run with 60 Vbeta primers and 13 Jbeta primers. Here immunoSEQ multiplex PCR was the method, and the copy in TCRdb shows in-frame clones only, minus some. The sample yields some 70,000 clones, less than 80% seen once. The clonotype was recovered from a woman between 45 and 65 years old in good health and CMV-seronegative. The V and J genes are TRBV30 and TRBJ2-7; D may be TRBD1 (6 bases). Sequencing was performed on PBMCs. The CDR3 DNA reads TGTGCCTGGAGGAACAGGGACTCCTACGAGCAGTACTTC. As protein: CAWRNRDSYEQYF.